What follows are 24 T cell receptor beta chains derived from one specimen sequenced in a study of cytomegalovirus exposure and HLA in healthy donors. TCRdb's table, derived via immunoSEQ multiplex PCR, lists solely in-frame clones and lacks some. The table has some 98,000 clones, approximately 84% seen once; the top ten hold about 6.5%. Sequenced material: PBMCs. The receptor set was obtained from a man in his late teens or twenties in good health and CMV-seropositive.

This clone is a singleton in its sample. The genes are TRBV4-2 and TRBJ2-3; 10 nucleotides agree with TRBD2. CDR1 and CDR2 from the germline V gene are LGHNA and YNFKEQ. V shed 4 bases and J 0 bases; nucleotides not matched to a gene: 10. This CDR3 has 18 amino acids. In DNA, the CDR3 is TGTGCCAGCAGCCCAGGACTAGCGGAACCTAATAGCACAGATACGCAGTATTTT. As protein: CASSPGLAEPNSTDTQYF.

V and J are TRBV6-4 and TRBJ1-1, with TRBD1 as a possible D gene (5 bases). With 2 bases removed from V and 1 base from J, the gap between germline ends came to 17 bases. From germline, CDR1 is MRHNA and CDR2 SNTAGT. The CDR3 covers 17 residues. The CDR3 spells CASSDRKPGLKNTEAFF. The CDR3 DNA sequence: TGTGCCAGCAGTGACCGAAAACCGGGACTCAAGAACACTGAAGCTTTCTTT.

The CDR3 protein is CASSRDGTGLGTEAFF. CDR3 nucleotide sequence: TGCGCCAGCAGCCGCGATGGGACAGGTTTGGGGACTGAAGCTTTCTTT. The chain has TRBV5-1 and TRBJ1-1; TRBD1 aligns across 8 bases. The CDR3 is 16 amino acids. CDR1 is SGHRS, CDR2 YFSETQ, per germline. With V trimmed by 4 bases and J by 5 bases, 13 bases remained unmatched.

The J gene is TRBJ2-5, the V gene TRBV10-2; 10 positions agree with TRBD2. V lost 6 bases, J lost 2 bases, and 6 bases stayed unmatched. This CDR3 spans 15 amino acids. The germline V gene encodes CDR1 WSHSY and CDR2 SAAADI. DNA of the CDR3: TGCGCCAGCAGATCCGGGACTAGCGTACAAGAGACCCAGTACTTC. This sequence encodes CASRSGTSVQETQYF.

The chain is built from TRBV7-3 and TRBJ2-1, with 9 nucleotides matching TRBD2. Looked up from germline, CDR1 is SGHTA and CDR2 is FQGTGA. The V gene end was trimmed by 3 bases and the J gene end by 8 bases; junction bases not matched to a gene: 11. The CDR3 is 16 amino acids. The CDR3 nucleotides read TGTGCCAGCAGCTTTTCCTTGGCGGGAGGGAGTGATGAGCAGTTCTTC. It encodes CASSFSLAGGSDEQFF.

This clone has more than one count but fewer than ten. This chain connects TRBV14 to TRBJ1-5, with 8 bases matching TRBD1. CDR1 and CDR2 from the germline V gene are SGHDN and FVKESK. This CDR3 has 16 amino acids. After removal of 2 bases from V and 4 bases from J, the junction contained 7 bases not matched to a gene. The CDR3 is CASSQRTGRGNQPQHF. For the CDR3, the DNA is TGTGCCAGCAGCCAAAGGACAGGGAGAGGGAATCAGCCCCAGCATTTT.

The rearrangement joins TRBV18 to TRBJ2-7; 8 positions agree with TRBD2. The length of the CDR3 is 15 residues. Germline loops: CDR1 KGHSH, CDR2 LQKENI. J gave up 0 bases and V 6 bases, and 7 bases lay outside the gene matches. The DNA for the CDR3 is TGTGCCAGCTCCCACCGGGAGGGGATCTCCTACGAGCAGTACTTC. As protein: CASSHREGISYEQYF.

This chain links TRBV28 with TRBJ2-7; TRBD2 might be the D (6 bases). The CDR3 contains 14 residues. From germline, CDR1 is MDHEN and CDR2 SYDVKM. Trimming shortened V by 2 bases and J by 2 bases, and 10 bases separated the two germline ends. CDR3 loop: CASSLTGSAYEQYF. CDR3 sequence (DNA): TGTGCCAGCAGTTTAACCGGGAGTGCCTACGAGCAGTACTTC.

This clone was observed a single time. The chain couples TRBV28 to TRBJ1-2; the D is unclear. CDR1 MDHEN and CDR2 SYDVKM come from the germline V gene. The CDR3 totals 13 residues. Trimming stripped 7 bases from V and 7 bases from J, with 16 bases between. The CDR3 sequence is CASTEGGFGGYTF. DNA of the CDR3: TGTGCCAGCACCGAGGGAGGATTCGGTGGCTACACCTTC.

V gene TRBV5-1 combines with J gene TRBJ2-5; D uncertain. The CDR3 length is 14 residues. Deletions cut 0 bases from V and 1 base from J, with 7 bases between. The germline V gene has CDR1 SGHRS and CDR2 YFSETQ. The CDR3 spells CASSLVSSQETQYF. The CDR3 DNA is TGCGCCAGCAGCTTGGTGTCATCCCAAGAGACCCAGTACTTC. The whole variable domain, filled in from reference TRBV5-1 and TRBJ2-5, reads KAGVTQTPRYLIKTRGQQVTLSCSPISGHRSVSWYQQTPGQGLQFLFEYFSETQRNKGNFPGRFSGRQFSNSRSEMNVSTLELGDSALYLCASSLVSSQETQYFGPGTRLLVL.

This chain uses TRBV20-1 with TRBJ2-5; D is possibly TRBD2 (5 bases). Germline lookup yields CDR1 DFQATT and CDR2 SNEGSKA (reference sequence). The CDR3 covers 11 residues. Deletions cut 4 bases from V and 4 bases from J, with 7 bases between. The CDR3 is CSATGSETQYF. The CDR3 DNA sequence: TGCAGTGCTACGGGATCAGAGACCCAGTACTTC.

The chain employs TRBV5-1 and TRBJ2-3, with 11 bases lining up with TRBD2. CDR1 SGHRS and CDR2 YFSETQ come from the germline V gene. The CDR3 is made up of 17 amino acids. V was clipped by 4 bases and J by 1 base; unmatched bases: 8. The chain's CDR3 is CASSLFVLAGGTDTQYF. CDR3 nucleotides: TGCGCCAGCAGCCTATTCGTACTAGCGGGGGGCACAGATACGCAGTATTTT.

J is TRBJ2-3 and V is TRBV5-6; the D gene is possibly TRBD1 (6 bases). In germline, CDR1 is SGHDT, CDR2 YYEEEE. The CDR3 sequence is 16 residues long. V gave up 1 base and J gave up 3 bases, with 15 bases separating them. CDR3 in DNA: TGTGCCAGCAGCTTGTTTGCAGGGGCTGGGACAGATACGCAGTATTTT. This encodes CASSLFAGAGTDTQYF.

In this sample, this clone turned up once. The chain recombines TRBV6-6 with TRBJ2-5, with 9 positions matching TRBD2. The V and J ends lost 2 bases and 7 bases, in that order; junction bases with no gene match: 2. This CDR3 spans 13 amino acids. Germline assignment: CDR1 MNHNY and CDR2 SVGAGI (reference sequence). DNA of the CDR3: TGTGCCAGCAGTTACGGCGGGGGGGGGACCCAGTACTTC. It specifies CASSYGGGGTQYF.

V usage is TRBV19 and J usage is TRBJ1-2; no clear D gene. Germline CDR1 and CDR2: LNHDA and SQIVND (reference sequence). V shed 3 bases and J shed 3 bases, with 11 bases lying between them. The CDR3 runs 14 residues. DNA for the CDR3: TGTGCCAGTAGTATCTTGCAGGTCGACTATGGCTACACCTTC. Its protein product is CASSILQVDYGYTF.

CDR3 residues: CASSFRGHTHQPQHF. The CDR3 DNA reads TGTGCCAGCAGCTTCCGAGGACATACCCATCAGCCCCAGCATTTT. V and J are TRBV5-6 and TRBJ1-5; D is possibly TRBD1 (5 bases). The CDR3 extends over 15 amino acids. Between the trimmed V and J ends, which lost 2 bases and 5 bases, there was a span of 14 bases. Germline lookup yields CDR1 SGHDT and CDR2 YYEEEE.

The V call is TRBV29-1, the J call TRBJ2-7, with TRBD2 matching over 7 bases. CDR3 length: 11 amino acids. The trim removed 7 bases at V and 2 bases at J, leaving 2 bases unmatched. Germline-derived CDR1 and CDR2 are SQVTM and ANQGSEA. The CDR3: CSAGLAYEQYF. In DNA, the CDR3 is TGCAGCGCCGGACTAGCCTACGAGCAGTACTTC.

V is TRBV7-8 and J is TRBJ2-3, with unresolved D. Germline V lookup: CDR1 SGHVS, CDR2 FQNEAQ. The length of the CDR3 is 11 residues. V was pared by 3 bases and J by 5 bases, with 3 bases between. The CDR3, as DNA: TGTGCCAGCAGCTTGAGAGATACGCAGTATTTT. Its translation: CASSLRDTQYF.

The CDR3 region has the DNA TGTGCCAGCGGGCTGGGAGCGGGGGAGGCAGATACGCAGTATTTT. This codes for CASGLGAGEADTQYF. The chain employs TRBV25-1 and TRBJ2-3, with 8 bases that match TRBD2. There are 15 residues in the CDR3. Unmatched junction bases numbered 11, after V lost 8 bases and J lost 4 bases. Per germline, CDR1 MGHDK and CDR2 SYGVNS.

The chain uses TRBV2 and TRBJ2-7; D unresolved. V lost 8 bases and J 4 bases, leaving 12 bases between the germline ends. Germline values: CDR1 SNHLY, CDR2 FYNNEI. This CDR3 contains 12 residues. DNA of the CDR3: TGTGCCAGCCGTCTAGAATCATACGAGCAGTACTTC. Its translation: CASRLESYEQYF.

V is TRBV10-2 and J is TRBJ2-5; 10 positions agree with TRBD2. Germline values: CDR1 WSHSY, CDR2 SAAADI. V shed 2 bases and J 2 bases; nucleotides not matched to a gene: 2. There are 15 residues in the CDR3. CDR3 sequence (DNA): TGCGCCAGCAGTGAGGGACTAGCGGAACAAGAGACCCAGTACTTC. Its protein is CASSEGLAEQETQYF.

The chain couples TRBV6-6 to TRBJ2-2; 10 bases align to TRBD2. The ends lost 6 bases at V and 4 bases at J; junction bases unmatched: 5. The CDR3 length is 15 residues. Germline assignment: CDR1 MNHNY and CDR2 SVGAGI (reference sequence). CDR3 DNA sequence: TGTGCCAGCAGAGGACTAGCGGATCTCACCGGGGAGCTGTTTTTT. It specifies CASRGLADLTGELFF.

The gene calls are TRBV7-2 and TRBJ2-3; D is uncertain. This CDR3 comprises 12 residues. CDR1 and CDR2 from the germline V gene are SGHTA and FQGNSA. V lost 4 bases and J 6 bases, leaving 8 bases between the germline ends. The CDR3 region is CASSYLRDTQYF. DNA for the CDR3: TGTGCCAGCAGCTACCTTCGGGATACGCAGTATTTT.

CDR3 bases: TGTGCCAGCAGCGTAGCAGGCGGGGCGGGGTTCAATGAGCAGTTCTTC. As protein: CASSVAGGAGFNEQFF. This chain links TRBV9 with TRBJ2-1; D is perhaps TRBD2 (6 bases). This CDR3 has 16 amino acids. The germline CDR1 and CDR2 sequences are SGDLS and YYNGEE. V was shortened by 0 bases and J by 6 bases, with 16 bases between the two germline ends.